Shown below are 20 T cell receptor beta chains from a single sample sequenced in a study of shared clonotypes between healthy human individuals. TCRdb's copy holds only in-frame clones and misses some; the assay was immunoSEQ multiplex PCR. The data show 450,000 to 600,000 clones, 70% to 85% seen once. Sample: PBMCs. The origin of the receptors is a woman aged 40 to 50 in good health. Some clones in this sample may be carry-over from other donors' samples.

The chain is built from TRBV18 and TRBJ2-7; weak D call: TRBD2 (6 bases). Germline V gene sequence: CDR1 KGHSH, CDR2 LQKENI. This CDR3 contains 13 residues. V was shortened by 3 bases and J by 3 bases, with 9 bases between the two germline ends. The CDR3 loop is CASSPGGNYEQYF. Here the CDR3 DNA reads TGTGCCAGCTCACCGGGCGGGAACTACGAGCAGTACTTC.

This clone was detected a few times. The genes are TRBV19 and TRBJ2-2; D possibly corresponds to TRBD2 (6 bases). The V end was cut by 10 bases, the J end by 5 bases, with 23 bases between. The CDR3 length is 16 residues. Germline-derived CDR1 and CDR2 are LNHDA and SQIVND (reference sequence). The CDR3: CATSPRRAVYTGELFF. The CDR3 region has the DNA TGTGCCACCTCTCCCCGGAGGGCCGTTTATACCGGGGAGCTGTTTTTT.

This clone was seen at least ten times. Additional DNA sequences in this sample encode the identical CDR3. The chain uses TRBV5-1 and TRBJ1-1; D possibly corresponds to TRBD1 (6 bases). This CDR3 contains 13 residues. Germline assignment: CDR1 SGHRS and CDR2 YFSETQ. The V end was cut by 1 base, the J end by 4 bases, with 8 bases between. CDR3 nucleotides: TGCGCCAGCAGCTTGAGAGGGGGCACTGAAGCTTTCTTT. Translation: CASSLRGGTEAFF. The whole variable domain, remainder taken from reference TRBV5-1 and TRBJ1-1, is KAGVTQTPRYLIKTRGQQVTLSCSPISGHRSVSWYQQTPGQGLQFLFEYFSETQRNKGNFPGRFSGRQFSNSRSEMNVSTLELGDSALYLCASSLRGGTEAFFGQGTRLTVV.

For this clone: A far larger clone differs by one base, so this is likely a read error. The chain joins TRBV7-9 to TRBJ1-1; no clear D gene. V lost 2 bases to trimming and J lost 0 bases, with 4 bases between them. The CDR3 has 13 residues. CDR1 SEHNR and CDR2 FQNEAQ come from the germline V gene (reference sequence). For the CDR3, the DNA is TGTGCCAGCAGCTTACAGATGAACACTGAAGCTTTCTTT. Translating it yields CASSLQMNTEAFF.

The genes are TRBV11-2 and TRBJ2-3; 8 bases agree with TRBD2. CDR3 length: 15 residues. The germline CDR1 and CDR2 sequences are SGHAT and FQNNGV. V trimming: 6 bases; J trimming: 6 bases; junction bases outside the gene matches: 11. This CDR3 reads CASSAPREGGDTQYF. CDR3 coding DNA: TGTGCCAGCAGTGCTCCACGGGAGGGGGGGGATACGCAGTATTTT.

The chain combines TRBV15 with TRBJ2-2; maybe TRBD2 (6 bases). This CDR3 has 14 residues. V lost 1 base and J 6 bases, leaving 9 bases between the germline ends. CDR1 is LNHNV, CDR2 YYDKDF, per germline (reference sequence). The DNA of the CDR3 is TGTGCCACCAGCAGAGGACTAGAGCCCGGGGAGCTGTTTTTT. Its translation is CATSRGLEPGELFF.

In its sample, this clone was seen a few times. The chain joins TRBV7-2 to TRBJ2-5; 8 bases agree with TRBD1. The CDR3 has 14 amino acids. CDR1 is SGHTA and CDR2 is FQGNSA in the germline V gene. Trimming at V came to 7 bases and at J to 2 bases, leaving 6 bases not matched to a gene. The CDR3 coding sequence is TGTGCCAGCATCGGGGGACAGGCGCAAGAGACCCAGTACTTC. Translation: CASIGGQAQETQYF.

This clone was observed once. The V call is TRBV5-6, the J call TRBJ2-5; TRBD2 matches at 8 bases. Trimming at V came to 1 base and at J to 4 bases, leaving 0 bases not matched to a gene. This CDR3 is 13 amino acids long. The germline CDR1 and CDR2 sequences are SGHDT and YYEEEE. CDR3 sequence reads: CASSLTSGETQYF. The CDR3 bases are TGTGCCAGCAGCTTGACTAGCGGAGAGACCCAGTACTTC.

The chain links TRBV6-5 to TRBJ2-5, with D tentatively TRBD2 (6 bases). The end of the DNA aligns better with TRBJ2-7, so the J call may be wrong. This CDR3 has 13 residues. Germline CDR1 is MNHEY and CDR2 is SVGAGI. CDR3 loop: CASSYIAGHEQYF. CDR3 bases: TGTGCCAGCAGTTACATTGCGGGACACGAGCAGTACTTC.

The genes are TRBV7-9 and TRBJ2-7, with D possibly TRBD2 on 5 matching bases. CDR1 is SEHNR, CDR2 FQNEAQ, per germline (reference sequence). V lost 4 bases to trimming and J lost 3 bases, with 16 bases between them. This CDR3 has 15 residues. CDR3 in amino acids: CASSSLEDGYYEQYF. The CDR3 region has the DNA TGTGCCAGCAGCTCCCTGGAGGACGGTTACTACGAGCAGTACTTC.

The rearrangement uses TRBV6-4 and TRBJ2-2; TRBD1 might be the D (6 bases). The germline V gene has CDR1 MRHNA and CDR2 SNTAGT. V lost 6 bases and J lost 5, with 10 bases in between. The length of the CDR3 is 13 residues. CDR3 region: CASSGRGTGELFF. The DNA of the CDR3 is TGTGCCAGCAGCGGCAGGGGTACCGGGGAGCTGTTTTTT.

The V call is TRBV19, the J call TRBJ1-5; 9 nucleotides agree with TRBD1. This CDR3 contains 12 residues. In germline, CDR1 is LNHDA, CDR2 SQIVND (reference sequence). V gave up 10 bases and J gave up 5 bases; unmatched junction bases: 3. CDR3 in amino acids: CATRQGDQPQHF. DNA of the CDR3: TGTGCCACCCGACAGGGGGATCAGCCCCAGCATTTT.

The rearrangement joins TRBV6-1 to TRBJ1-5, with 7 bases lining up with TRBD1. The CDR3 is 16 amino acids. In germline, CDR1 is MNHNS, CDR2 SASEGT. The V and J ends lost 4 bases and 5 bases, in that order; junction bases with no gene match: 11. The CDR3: CASSGRVDRFDQPQHF. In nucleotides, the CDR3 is TGTGCCAGCAGTGGGCGCGTGGACAGGTTCGATCAGCCCCAGCATTTT.

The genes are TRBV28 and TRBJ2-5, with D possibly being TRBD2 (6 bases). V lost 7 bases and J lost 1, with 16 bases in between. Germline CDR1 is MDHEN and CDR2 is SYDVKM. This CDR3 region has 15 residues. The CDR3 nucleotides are TGTGCCAGCAAGGATCTCGGGGGATTCCAAGAGACCCAGTACTTC. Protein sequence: CASKDLGGFQETQYF.

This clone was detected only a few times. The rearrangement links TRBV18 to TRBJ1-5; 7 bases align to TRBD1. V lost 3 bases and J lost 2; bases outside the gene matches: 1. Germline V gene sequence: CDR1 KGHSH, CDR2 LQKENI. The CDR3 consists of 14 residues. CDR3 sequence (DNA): TGTGCCAGCTCACCGGGGACAGGCAATCAGCCCCAGCATTTT. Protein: CASSPGTGNQPQHF.

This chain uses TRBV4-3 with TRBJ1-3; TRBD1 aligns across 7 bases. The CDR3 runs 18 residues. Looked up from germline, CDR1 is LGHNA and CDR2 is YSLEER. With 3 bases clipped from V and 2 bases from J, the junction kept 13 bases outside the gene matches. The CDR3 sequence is CASSHNATGVGAGNTIYF. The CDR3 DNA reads TGCGCCAGCAGCCACAACGCTACAGGGGTTGGCGCTGGAAACACCATATATTTT.

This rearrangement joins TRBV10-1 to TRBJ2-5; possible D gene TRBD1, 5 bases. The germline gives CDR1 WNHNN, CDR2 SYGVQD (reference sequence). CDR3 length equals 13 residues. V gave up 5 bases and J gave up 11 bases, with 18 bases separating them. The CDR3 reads CASSRAGSLEQYF. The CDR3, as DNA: TGCGCCAGCAGTCGGGCAGGGTCCTTGGAGCAGTACTTC.

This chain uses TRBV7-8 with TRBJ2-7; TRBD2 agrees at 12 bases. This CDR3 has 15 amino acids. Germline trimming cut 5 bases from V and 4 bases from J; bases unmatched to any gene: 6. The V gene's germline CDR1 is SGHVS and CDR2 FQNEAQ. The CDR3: CASSPQGLAGYEQYF. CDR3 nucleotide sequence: TGTGCCAGCAGCCCACAGGGACTAGCGGGTTACGAGCAGTACTTC.

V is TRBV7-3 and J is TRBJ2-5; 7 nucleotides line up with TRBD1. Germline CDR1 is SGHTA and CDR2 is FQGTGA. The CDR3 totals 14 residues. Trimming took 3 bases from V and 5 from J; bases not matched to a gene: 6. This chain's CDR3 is CASSLKGAGETQYF. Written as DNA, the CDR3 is TGTGCCAGCAGCTTGAAGGGGGCAGGGGAGACCCAGTACTTC.

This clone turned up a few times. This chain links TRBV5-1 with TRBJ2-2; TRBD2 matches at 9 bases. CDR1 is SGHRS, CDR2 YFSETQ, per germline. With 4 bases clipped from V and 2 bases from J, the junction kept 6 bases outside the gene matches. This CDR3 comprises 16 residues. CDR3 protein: CASSTSGTSNTGELFF. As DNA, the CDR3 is TGCGCCAGCAGCACATCAGGGACTAGCAACACCGGGGAGCTGTTTTTT.